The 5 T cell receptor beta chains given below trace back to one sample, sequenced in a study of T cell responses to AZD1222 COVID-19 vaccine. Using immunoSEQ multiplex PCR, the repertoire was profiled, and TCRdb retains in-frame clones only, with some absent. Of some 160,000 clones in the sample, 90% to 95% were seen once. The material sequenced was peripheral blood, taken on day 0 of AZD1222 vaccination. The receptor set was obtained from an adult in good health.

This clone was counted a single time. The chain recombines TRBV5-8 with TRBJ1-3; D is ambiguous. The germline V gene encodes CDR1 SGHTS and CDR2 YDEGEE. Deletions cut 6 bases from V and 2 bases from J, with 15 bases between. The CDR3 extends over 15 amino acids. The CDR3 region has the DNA TGTGCCAGCAAACTGGACCCAGGCACTGGAAACACCATATATTTT. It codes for CASKLDPGTGNTIYF.

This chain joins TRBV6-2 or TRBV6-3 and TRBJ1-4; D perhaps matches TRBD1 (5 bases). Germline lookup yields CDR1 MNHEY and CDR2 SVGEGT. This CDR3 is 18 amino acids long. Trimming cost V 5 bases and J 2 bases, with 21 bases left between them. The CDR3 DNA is TGTGCCAGCAGTCCAGAAGAGAAGAGGGGAGGTACTAATGAAAAACTGTTTTTT. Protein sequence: CASSPEEKRGGTNEKLFF.

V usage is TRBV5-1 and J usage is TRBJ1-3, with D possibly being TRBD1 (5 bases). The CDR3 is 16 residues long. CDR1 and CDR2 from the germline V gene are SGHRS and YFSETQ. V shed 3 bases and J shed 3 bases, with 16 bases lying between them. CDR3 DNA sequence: TGCGCCAGCAGCTCGGCAGGGCTGCTCGGTGGAAACACCATATATTTT. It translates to CASSSAGLLGGNTIYF.

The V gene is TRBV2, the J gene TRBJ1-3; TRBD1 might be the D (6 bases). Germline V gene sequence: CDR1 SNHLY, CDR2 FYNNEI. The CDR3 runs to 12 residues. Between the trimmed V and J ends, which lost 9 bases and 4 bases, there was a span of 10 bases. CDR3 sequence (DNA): TGTGCCAGTGGCACAGGGGGAAACACCATATATTTT. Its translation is CASGTGGNTIYF.

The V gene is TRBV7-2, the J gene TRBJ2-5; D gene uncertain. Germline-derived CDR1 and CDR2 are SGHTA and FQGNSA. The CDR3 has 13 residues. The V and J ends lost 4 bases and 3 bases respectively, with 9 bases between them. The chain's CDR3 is CASSSQRKETQYF. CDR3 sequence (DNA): TGTGCCAGCAGCTCCCAACGAAAAGAGACCCAGTACTTC.